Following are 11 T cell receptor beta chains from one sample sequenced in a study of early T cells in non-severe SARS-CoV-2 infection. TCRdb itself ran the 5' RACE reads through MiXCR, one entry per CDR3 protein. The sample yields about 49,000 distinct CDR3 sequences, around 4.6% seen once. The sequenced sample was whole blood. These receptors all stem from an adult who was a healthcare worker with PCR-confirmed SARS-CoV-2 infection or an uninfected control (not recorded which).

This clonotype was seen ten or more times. CDR3 DNA sequence: TGTGCCAGCAGCTATAAAACCGACAGTGAAGCTTTCTTT. Translating gives CASSYKTDSEAFF. This chain links TRBV13 with TRBJ1-1; D may be TRBD1 (5 bases). Germline V lookup: CDR1 PRHDT, CDR2 FYEKMQ (reference sequence). This CDR3 has 13 amino acids. V shed 4 bases and J shed 7 bases, with 13 bases lying between them. The full variable domain, its missing parts supplied by reference TRBV13 and TRBJ1-1, is AAGVIQSPRHLIKEKRETATLKCYPIPRHDTVYWYQQGPGQDPQFLISFYEKMQSDKGSIPDRFSAQQFSDYHSELNMSSLELGDSALYFCASSYKTDSEAFFGQGTRLTVV.

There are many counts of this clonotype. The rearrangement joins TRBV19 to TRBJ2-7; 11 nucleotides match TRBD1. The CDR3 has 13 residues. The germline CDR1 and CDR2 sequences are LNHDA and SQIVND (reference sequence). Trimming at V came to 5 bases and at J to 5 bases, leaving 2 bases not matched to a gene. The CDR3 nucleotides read TGTGCCAGTAGTGGACAGGGGGCCCACGAGCAGTACTTC. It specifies CASSGQGAHEQYF.

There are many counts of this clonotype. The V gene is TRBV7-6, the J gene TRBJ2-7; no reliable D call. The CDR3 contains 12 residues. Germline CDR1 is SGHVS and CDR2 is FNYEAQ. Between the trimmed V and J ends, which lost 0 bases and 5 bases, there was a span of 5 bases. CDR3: CASSLAGHEQYF. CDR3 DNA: TGTGCCAGCAGCTTAGCTGGGCACGAGCAGTACTTC.

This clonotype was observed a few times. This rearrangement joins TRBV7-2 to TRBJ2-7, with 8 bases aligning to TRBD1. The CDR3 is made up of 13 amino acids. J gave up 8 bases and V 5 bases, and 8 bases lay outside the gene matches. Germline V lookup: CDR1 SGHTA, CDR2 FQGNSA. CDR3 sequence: CASSPGTGNKQYF. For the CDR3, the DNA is TGTGCCAGCAGCCCGGGGACAGGTAATAAGCAGTACTTC.

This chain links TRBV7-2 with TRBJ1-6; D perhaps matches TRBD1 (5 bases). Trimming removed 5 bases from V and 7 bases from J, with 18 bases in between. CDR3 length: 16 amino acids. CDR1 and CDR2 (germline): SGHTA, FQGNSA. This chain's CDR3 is CASSPPYARVNSPLHF. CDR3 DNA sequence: TGTGCCAGCAGCCCCCCCTACGCCAGGGTGAATTCACCCCTCCACTTT.

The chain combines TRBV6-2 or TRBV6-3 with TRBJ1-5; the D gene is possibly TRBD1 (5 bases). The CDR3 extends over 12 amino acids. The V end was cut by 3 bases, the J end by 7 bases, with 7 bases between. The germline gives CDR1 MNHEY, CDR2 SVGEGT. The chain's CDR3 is CASSYGGQPQHF. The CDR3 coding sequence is TGTGCCAGCAGTTATGGGGGGCAGCCCCAGCATTTT.

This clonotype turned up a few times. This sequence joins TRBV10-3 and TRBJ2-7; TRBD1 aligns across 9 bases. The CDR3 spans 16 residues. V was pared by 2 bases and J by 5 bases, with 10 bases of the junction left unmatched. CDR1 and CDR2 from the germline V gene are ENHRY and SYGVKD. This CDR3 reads CAISENSGQGINEQYF. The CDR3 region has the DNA TGTGCCATCAGTGAGAATTCGGGACAGGGTATCAACGAGCAGTACTTC.

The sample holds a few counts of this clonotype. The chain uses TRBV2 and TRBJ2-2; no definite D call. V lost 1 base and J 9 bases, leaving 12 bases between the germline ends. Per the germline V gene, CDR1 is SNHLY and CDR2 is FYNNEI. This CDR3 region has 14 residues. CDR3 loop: CASSEERSRRELFF. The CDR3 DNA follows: TGTGCCAGCAGTGAAGAACGGAGTCGCAGGGAGCTGTTTTTT.

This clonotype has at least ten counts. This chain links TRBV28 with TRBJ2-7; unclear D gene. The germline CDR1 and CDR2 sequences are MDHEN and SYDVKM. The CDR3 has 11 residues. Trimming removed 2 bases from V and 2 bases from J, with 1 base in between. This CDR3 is CASSLTYEQYF. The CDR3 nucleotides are TGTGCCAGCAGTTTAACCTACGAGCAGTACTTC.

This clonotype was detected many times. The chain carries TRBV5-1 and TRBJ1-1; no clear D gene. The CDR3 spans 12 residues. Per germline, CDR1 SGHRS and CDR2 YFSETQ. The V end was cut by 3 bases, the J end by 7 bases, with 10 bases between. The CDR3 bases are TGCGCCAGCAGCTGGGCCTGGGGTGAAGCTTTCTTT. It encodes CASSWAWGEAFF.

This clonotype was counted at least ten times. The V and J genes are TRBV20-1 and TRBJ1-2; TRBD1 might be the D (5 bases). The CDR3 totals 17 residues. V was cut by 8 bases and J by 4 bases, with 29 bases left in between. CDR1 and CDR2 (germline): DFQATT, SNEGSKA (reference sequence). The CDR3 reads CSFQDRRRNRQIYGYTF. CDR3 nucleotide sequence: TGCAGTTTCCAGGATAGGCGGAGGAACAGACAGATCTATGGCTACACCTTC.